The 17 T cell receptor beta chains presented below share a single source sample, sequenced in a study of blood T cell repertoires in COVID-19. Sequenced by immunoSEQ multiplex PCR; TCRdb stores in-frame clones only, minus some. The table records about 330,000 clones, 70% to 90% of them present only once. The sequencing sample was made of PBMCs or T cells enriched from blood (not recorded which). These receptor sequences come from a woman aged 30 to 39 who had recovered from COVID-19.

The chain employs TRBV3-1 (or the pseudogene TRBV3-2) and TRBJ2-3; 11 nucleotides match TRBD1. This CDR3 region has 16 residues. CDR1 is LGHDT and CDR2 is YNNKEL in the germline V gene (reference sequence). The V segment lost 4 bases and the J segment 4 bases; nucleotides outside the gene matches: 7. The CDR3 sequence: CASSPIWTGGADTQYF. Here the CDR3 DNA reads TGTGCCAGCAGCCCGATCTGGACAGGGGGCGCAGATACGCAGTATTTT.

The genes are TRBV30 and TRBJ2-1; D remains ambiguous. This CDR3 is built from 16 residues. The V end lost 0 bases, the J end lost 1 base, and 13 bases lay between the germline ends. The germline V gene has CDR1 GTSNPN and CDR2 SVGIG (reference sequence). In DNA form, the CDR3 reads TGTGCCTGGAGTGTACTCCGGGTGGGTTCCTACAATGAGCAGTTCTTC. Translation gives CAWSVLRVGSYNEQFF.

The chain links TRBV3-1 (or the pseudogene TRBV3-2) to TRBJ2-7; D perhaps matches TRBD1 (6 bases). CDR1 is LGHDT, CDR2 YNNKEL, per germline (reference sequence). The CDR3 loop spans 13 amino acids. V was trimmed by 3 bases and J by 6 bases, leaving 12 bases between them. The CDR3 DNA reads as TGTGCCAGCAGCCAGAGGGACATCGGCGAGCAGTACTTC. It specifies CASSQRDIGEQYF.

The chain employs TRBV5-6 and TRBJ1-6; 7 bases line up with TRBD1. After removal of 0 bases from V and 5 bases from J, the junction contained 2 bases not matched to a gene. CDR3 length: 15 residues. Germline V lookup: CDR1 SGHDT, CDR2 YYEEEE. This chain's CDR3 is CASSLVQGDNSPLHF. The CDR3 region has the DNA TGTGCCAGCAGCTTGGTCCAGGGGGATAATTCACCCCTCCACTTT.

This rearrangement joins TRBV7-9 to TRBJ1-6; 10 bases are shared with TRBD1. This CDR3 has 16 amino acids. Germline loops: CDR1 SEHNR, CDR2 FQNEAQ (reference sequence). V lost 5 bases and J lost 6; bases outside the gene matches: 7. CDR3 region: CASSPLDRGINSPLHF. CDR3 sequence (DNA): TGTGCCAGCAGCCCTTTGGACAGGGGGATTAATTCACCCCTCCACTTT.

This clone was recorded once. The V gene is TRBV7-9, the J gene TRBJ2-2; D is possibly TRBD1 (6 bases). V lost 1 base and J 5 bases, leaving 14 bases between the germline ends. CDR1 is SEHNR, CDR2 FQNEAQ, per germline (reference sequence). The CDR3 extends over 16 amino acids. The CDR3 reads CASSLGGTQGTGELFF. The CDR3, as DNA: TGTGCCAGCAGCTTAGGGGGAACGCAGGGGACCGGGGAGCTGTTTTTT.

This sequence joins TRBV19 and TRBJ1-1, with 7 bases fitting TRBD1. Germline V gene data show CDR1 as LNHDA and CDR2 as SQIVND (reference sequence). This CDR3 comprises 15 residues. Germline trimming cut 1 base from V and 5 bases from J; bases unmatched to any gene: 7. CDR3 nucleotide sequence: TGTGCCAGTAGTATAGGTGACAGGGTAGTAACTGAAGCTTTCTTT. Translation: CASSIGDRVVTEAFF.

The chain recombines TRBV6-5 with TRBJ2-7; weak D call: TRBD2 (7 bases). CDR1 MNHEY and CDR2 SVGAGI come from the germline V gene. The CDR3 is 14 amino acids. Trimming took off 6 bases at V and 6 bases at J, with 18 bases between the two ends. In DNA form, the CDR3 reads TGTGCCAGCAGAAAGGCCGGGGGCGGGGGCGAGCAGTACTTC. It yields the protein CASRKAGGGGEQYF.

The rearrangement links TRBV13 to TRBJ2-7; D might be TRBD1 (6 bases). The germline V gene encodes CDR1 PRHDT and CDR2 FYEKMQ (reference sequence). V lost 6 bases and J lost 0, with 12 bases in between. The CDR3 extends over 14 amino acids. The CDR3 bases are TGTGCCAGCAGGCTCAGGGGCCCCTCCTACGAGCAGTACTTC. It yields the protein CASRLRGPSYEQYF.

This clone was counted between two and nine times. CDR3 DNA sequence: TGTGCCAGCAAATCTCGTGTTTATGGCTACACCTTC. Its translation: CASKSRVYGYTF. The chain has TRBV6-5 and TRBJ1-2; D remains ambiguous. Trimming left V 7 bases short and J 5 bases short, with 11 bases between. The CDR3 sequence is 12 residues long. CDR1 is MNHEY, CDR2 SVGAGI, per germline.

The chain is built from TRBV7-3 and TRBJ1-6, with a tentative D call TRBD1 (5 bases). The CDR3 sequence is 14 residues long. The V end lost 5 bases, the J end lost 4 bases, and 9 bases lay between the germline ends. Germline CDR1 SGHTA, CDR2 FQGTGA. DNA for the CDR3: TGTGCCAGCAGCGCGACAGCTTATAATTCACCCCTCCACTTT. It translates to CASSATAYNSPLHF. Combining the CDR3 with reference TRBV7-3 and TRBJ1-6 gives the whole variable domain GAGVSQTPSNKVTEKGKYVELRCDPISGHTALYWYRQSLGQGPEFLIYFQGTGAADDSGLPNDRFFAVRPEGSVSTLKIQRTERGDSAVYLCASSATAYNSPLHFGNGTRLTVT.

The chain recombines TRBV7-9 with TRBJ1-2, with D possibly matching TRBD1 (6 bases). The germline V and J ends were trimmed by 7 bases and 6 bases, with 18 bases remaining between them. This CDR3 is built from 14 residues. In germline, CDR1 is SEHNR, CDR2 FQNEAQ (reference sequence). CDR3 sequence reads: CASIWTALDHGYTF. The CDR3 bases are TGTGCCAGCATCTGGACAGCCTTGGATCATGGCTACACCTTC.

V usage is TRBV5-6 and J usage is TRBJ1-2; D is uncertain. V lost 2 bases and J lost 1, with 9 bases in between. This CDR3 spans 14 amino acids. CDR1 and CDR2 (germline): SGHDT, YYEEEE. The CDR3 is CASSLGGLNYGYTF. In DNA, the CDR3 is TGTGCCAGCAGCTTAGGCGGCCTTAACTATGGCTACACCTTC.

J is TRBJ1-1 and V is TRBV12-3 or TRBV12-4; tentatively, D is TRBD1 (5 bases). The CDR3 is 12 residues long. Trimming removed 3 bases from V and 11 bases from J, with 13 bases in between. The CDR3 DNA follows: TGTGCCAGCAGTTTGGAGGGGTTTGAGGCTTTCTTT. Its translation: CASSLEGFEAFF.

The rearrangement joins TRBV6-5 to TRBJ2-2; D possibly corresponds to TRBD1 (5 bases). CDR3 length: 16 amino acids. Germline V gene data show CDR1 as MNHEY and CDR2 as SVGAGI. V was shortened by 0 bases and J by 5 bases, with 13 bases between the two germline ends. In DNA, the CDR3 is TGTGCCAGCAGTTACTCGAGTGGGGCAGCGACCGGGGAGCTGTTTTTT. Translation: CASSYSSGAATGELFF.

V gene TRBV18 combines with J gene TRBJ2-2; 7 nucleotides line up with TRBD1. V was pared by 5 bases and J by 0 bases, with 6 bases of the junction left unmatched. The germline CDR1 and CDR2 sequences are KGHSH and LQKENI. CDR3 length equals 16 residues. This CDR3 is CASSSDRQANTGELFF. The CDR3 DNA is TGTGCCAGCTCATCGGACAGGCAAGCGAACACCGGGGAGCTGTTTTTT.

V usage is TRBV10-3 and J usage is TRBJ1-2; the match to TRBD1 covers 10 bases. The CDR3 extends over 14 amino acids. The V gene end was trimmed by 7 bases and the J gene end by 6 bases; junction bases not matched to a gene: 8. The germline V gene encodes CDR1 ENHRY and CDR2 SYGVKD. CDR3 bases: TGTGCCATCACTCCAAGGACAGGGGGTGATGGCTACACCTTC. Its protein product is CAITPRTGGDGYTF.